The clone carrying this T cell receptor (beta chain) was picked up many times. Its matching antigen is unknown. The record originates from a study of T cells after yellow fever vaccination. Points from the study as a whole: FACS-sorted repertoires could contain abundant clonotypes contaminating from the bulk population.

TCRdb recomputed calls from the 5' RACE reads with MiXCR, one row per CDR3 protein. The sample lists 300,000 to 350,000 distinct CDR3 sequences, around 4.5% occurring once. This sequence was found in a young man who received the YFV17D yellow fever vaccine. The material was PBMCs, obtained 15 days after the yellow fever booster vaccination.

The CDR3 spells CASRSRPSSTDTQYF. CDR3 coding DNA: TGCGCCAGCAGGTCCCGACCATCGAGCACAGATACGCAGTATTTT. The V call is TRBV5-1, the J call TRBJ2-3; the D is unclear. Germline values: CDR1 SGHRS, CDR2 YFSETQ. The CDR3 extends over 15 amino acids. Trimming pared 5 bases from V and 0 bases from J, leaving 13 bases between.